This entry describes one T cell receptor beta chain. J was trimmed by 1 base and V by 4 bases; bases with no gene match: 3. Germline V CDR1 and CDR2: SGHRS, YFSETQ. This CDR3 is built from 14 residues. The data were obtained in a study of shared clonotypes between healthy human individuals. The genomic DNA of each subset was split evenly across several immunoSEQ plates. The assay was immunoSEQ multiplex PCR, and TCRdb's table has in-frame clones only and misses some. The top ten hold 0.1% to 0.15% of the sample, which has some 2,000,000 clones, roughly 96% seen once. CD4+ cells were split into CD45RA+ naive and CD45RA-negative memory subsets.

The chain is built from TRBV5-1 and TRBJ1-1; 8 nucleotides match TRBD1. The receptor was isolated from a young man in good health. Input material: naive CD4+ T cells sorted from blood. This sample's subset: CD45RA+ positively selected. CDR3 loop: CASSQDRANTEAFF. The CDR3 DNA is TGCGCCAGCAGCCAGGACAGGGCGAACACTGAAGCTTTCTTT.